A selection of T cell receptor beta chains follows, all from one sample in a study of PD-L1 blockade in urothelial cancer. Clones were read by immunoSEQ multiplex PCR, and TCRdb kept only the in-frame ones, dropping some. The sample records tens of thousands of clones, less than 90% being singletons. The input for sequencing was PBMCs, taken around atezolizumab (anti-PD-L1) treatment. Receptor source: a woman between 65 and 79 years old with urothelial cancer. Each CDR3 is given with its conserved first and last residue. The D gene is left open where the match is weak. Expanded clones get a size class; other rows say once, few or many, or leave the size out.

TRBV11-2	TRBD1	TRBJ2-2	few	TGTGCCAGCAGCCCTTTCCCCGGACAGGCTTGGTCGAACACCGGGGAGCTGTTTTTT	CASSPFPGQAWSNTGELFF
TRBV2	NA	TRBJ1-5	NA	TGTGCCAGCAGTGTCAACAGTGATCAGCCCCAGCATTTT	CASSVNSDQPQHF
TRBV12-5	NA	TRBJ1-5	few	TGTGCTAGTGCCCCTGAGAATCAGCCCCAGCATTTT	CASAPENQPQHF
TRBV19	TRBD1	TRBJ1-5	few	TGTGCCAGTACCGCCCCTCGGGGACAGGCGCAAAATCAGCCCCAGCATTTT	CASTAPRGQAQNQPQHF
TRBV5-1	TRBD1	TRBJ2-3	NA	TGCGCCAGCAGTTCGCCCCCCGGGACAGGGGGCCGCACGCAGTATTTT	CASSSPPGTGGRTQYF
TRBV19	TRBD1	TRBJ1-2	NA	TGTGCCAGTAGGAGGGACAGGGTTGGAATGAACTATGGCTACACCTTC	CASRRDRVGMNYGYTF
TRBV29-1	TRBD2	TRBJ2-1	NA	TGCAGCGTTGAGCGGGGGGACAATGAGCAGTTCTTC	CSVERGDNEQFF
TRBV4-1	NA	TRBJ2-5	NA	TGCGCCAGCAGCCAAGAACTAATGGCAGGGATGAAGACCCAGTACTTC	CASSQELMAGMKTQYF
TRBV2	TRBD1	TRBJ1-1	NA	TGTGCCAGCAGTGGGGGACAGGGGGGACCGAACACTGAAGCTTTCTTT	CASSGGQGGPNTEAFF
TRBV18	NA	TRBJ2-5	NA	TGTGCCAGCTCACCACCGTCACAAGAGACCCAGTACTTC	CASSPPSQETQYF
TRBV21-1	NA	TRBJ2-7	NA	TGTGCCAGCAGCAAAACTACAGGGGGCGCTTCCCACGAGCAGTACTTC	CASSKTTGGASHEQYF
TRBV15	NA	TRBJ2-2	NA	TGTGCCACCAGCAGAGCCTCCCATCCACCGAGCGGCACCGGGGAGCTGTTTTTT	CATSRASHPPSGTGELFF
TRBV19	TRBD2	TRBJ2-1	NA	TGTGCCAGTAGTATTGGCGGGAGGGCCTTTGACAATGAGCAGTTCTTC	CASSIGGRAFDNEQFF
TRBV11-2	NA	TRBJ2-1	NA	TGTGCCAGCAGTTCGACGGGGGGCAGCTCAGGAGCTCACAATGAGCAGTTCTTC	CASSSTGGSSGAHNEQFF
TRBV7-9	TRBD1	TRBJ2-7	NA	TGTGCCAGCAGCTCAGACAGGGCGACCAGCCCCCGGGAGCAGTACTTC	CASSSDRATSPREQYF
TRBV5-4	NA	TRBJ2-7	NA	TGTGCCAGCAGCTTGGGGAGCTCCTACGAGCAGTACTTC	CASSLGSSYEQYF
TRBV5-1	NA	TRBJ2-6	NA	TGCGCCAGCAGCTTGGACGCTACCGGGGCCAACGTCCTGACTTTC	CASSLDATGANVLTF
TRBV19	TRBD1	TRBJ2-7	NA	TGTGCCAGTAGTATAGGGGGACAGGGGGATGACTACGAGCAGTACTTC	CASSIGGQGDDYEQYF
TRBV5-1	NA	TRBJ1-1	NA	TGCGCCAGCAGCTTGACGGGTAACACTGAAGCTTTCTTT	CASSLTGNTEAFF
TRBV5-6	TRBD2	TRBJ2-5	NA	TGTGCCAGCAGCTTGGTGGTTAGCGGGAGGGGAGAGACCCAGTACTTC	CASSLVVSGRGETQYF
TRBV7-9	TRBD1	TRBJ1-4	NA	TGTGCCAGCAGCGGACCTACAGGGGCGGTGTATGAAAAACTGTTTTTT	CASSGPTGAVYEKLFF
TRBV4-1	TRBD1	TRBJ2-7	NA	TGCGCCAGCAGCCAACCGGGACAGGGGGCGTGGGAGCAGTACTTC	CASSQPGQGAWEQYF
TRBV18	NA	TRBJ2-7	NA	TGTGCCAGCTCACCAGGACAGGGCAGAAGGGGCTTGATTAGCGGGAGCCCCTACGAGCAGTACTTC	CASSPGQGRRGLISGSPYEQYF
TRBV9	TRBD1	TRBJ1-3	NA	TGTGCCAGCAGCGCCACTCCGGGACAGGGTCCAAGCTCTGGAAACACCATATATTTT	CASSATPGQGPSSGNTIYF
TRBV18	NA	TRBJ2-3	once	TGTGCCAGCTCACCATATTTGAGCAGGGGCACAGATACGCAGTATTTT	CASSPYLSRGTDTQYF
TRBV30	TRBD2	TRBJ2-5	few	TGTGCCTGGAGTGTGGGACTAGCGGGGGAACAAGAGACCCAGTACTTC	CAWSVGLAGEQETQYF
TRBV7-8	NA	TRBJ2-1	NA	TGTGCCAGCAGCTTAATCTCTAGTTCCTACAATGAGCAGTTCTTC	CASSLISSSYNEQFF
TRBV27	TRBD2	TRBJ2-3	NA	TGTGCCAGCACCCTCGCCGGGGGGATCGGGGGGGATACGCAGTATTTT	CASTLAGGIGGDTQYF
TRBV11-1	TRBD2	TRBJ2-3	once	TGTGCCAGCAGCTTAGAAGCACTAGCGGCGAGCACAGATACGCAGTATTTT	CASSLEALAASTDTQYF
TRBV6-5	NA	TRBJ1-2	NA	TGTGCCAGCAGGAACCCCTATGGAGCCTATGGCTACACCTTC	CASRNPYGAYGYTF
TRBV9	NA	TRBJ2-3	NA	TGTGCCAGCAGCGTAGCGACGTGGGGGGGCACAGATACGCAGTATTTT	CASSVATWGGTDTQYF
TRBV4-1	TRBD1	TRBJ1-1	once	TGCGCCAGCAGCCAAGGACTGGGACAGGAGAACACTGAAGCTTTCTTT	CASSQGLGQENTEAFF
TRBV25-1	NA	TRBJ2-1	NA	TGTGCCAGCAGTGAAAGTGGGGACAACTACAATGAGCAGTTCTTC	CASSESGDNYNEQFF
TRBV6-6	TRBD1	TRBJ1-4	NA	TGTGCCCACCGAACAGGGGGTTATGAAAAACTGTTTTTT	CAHRTGGYEKLFF
TRBV5-1	TRBD1	TRBJ1-4	NA	TGCGCCAGCAGCTTGGGACAGGGAATAGGAGAAAAACTGTTTTTT	CASSLGQGIGEKLFF
TRBV28	NA	TRBJ2-2	NA	TGTGCCAGCAGTTTTTCTAGCGCGAACACCGGGGAGCTGTTTTTT	CASSFSSANTGELFF
TRBV5-6	TRBD1	TRBJ2-7	NA	TGTGCCAGCATTGAGGCGCAGGGGGATTCCTACGAGCAGTACTTC	CASIEAQGDSYEQYF
TRBV30	NA	TRBJ2-5	NA	TGTGCCTGGAGTAGGTGGGGGCGAGAGACCCAGTACTTC	CAWSRWGRETQYF
TRBV28	NA	TRBJ1-1	NA	TGTGCCAGCAGCCAAAGTGGAGAATTGGGCACTGAAGCTTTCTTT	CASSQSGELGTEAFF
TRBV7-9	NA	TRBJ1-2	NA	TGTGCCAGCAGCCACCCGGGGAAGTATAACTATGGCTACACCTTC	CASSHPGKYNYGYTF
TRBV2	TRBD1	TRBJ2-7	NA	TGTGCCAGCAGTCAAGACAGGGTCGAGCAGTACTTC	CASSQDRVEQYF